Listed here are 24 T cell receptor beta chains from one sample, sequenced in a study of T cell responses to AZD1222 COVID-19 vaccine. Clones were read by immunoSEQ multiplex PCR, and TCRdb kept only the in-frame ones, dropping some. Among some 150,000 clones listed, approximately 93% were seen once. The starting material was peripheral blood, obtained on day 0 of MenACWY control vaccination. These receptors all come from an adult in good health.

V usage is TRBV5-4 and J usage is TRBJ1-1; D may be TRBD1 (5 bases). V was cut by 7 bases and J by 1 base, with 11 bases left in between. This CDR3 has 13 amino acids. Germline-derived CDR1 and CDR2 are SGHNT and YYREEE (reference sequence). The CDR3 protein is CASRDQGNTEAFF. The CDR3 DNA reads as TGTGCCAGCCGAGACCAGGGGAACACTGAAGCTTTCTTT.

The chain employs TRBV6-6 and TRBJ1-3; D not resolved. With 2 bases removed from V and 1 base from J, the gap between germline ends came to 12 bases. CDR1 is MNHNY, CDR2 SVGAGI, per germline (reference sequence). The CDR3 runs to 16 residues. The CDR3 here is CASSYVSPISGNTIYF. The DNA of the CDR3 is TGTGCCAGCAGTTACGTTTCGCCTATATCTGGAAACACCATATATTTT.

The chain links TRBV5-5 to TRBJ1-6, with TRBD1 matching over 10 bases. CDR1 and CDR2 from the germline V gene are SGHKS and YYEKEE (reference sequence). V lost 2 bases, J lost 0 bases, and 8 bases stayed unmatched. The CDR3 is made up of 19 amino acids. CDR3 nucleotides: TGTGCCAGCAGCTTAGTAACGGACAGGGGGAGCTCCTATAATTCACCCCTCCACTTT. This gives the protein CASSLVTDRGSSYNSPLHF.

The rearrangement links TRBV5-6 to TRBJ1-2; 7 nucleotides align to TRBD1. CDR3 length equals 15 residues. Germline V gene data show CDR1 as SGHDT and CDR2 as YYEEEE. With 3 bases clipped from V and 8 bases from J, the junction kept 13 bases outside the gene matches. The CDR3 bases are TGTGCCAGCAGCTCAGAACTCCGGGACAGAACAGGCTACACCTTC. Its protein product is CASSSELRDRTGYTF. The whole variable domain, remainder taken from reference TRBV5-6 and TRBJ1-2, is DAGVTQSPTHLIKTRGQQVTLRCSPKSGHDTVSWYQQALGQGPQFIFQYYEEEERQRGNFPDRFSGHQFPNYSSELNVNALLLGDSALYLCASSSELRDRTGYTFGSGTRLTVV.

This clone came up once. The genes are TRBV25-1 and TRBJ2-1; D may match TRBD1 or TRBD2 (7 bases each). The CDR3 has 12 amino acids. V was trimmed by 6 bases and J by 15 bases, leaving 18 bases between them. Germline V gene sequence: CDR1 MGHDK, CDR2 SYGVNS. CDR3 amino acids: CASSDPPGGVFF. In DNA form, the CDR3 reads TGTGCCAGCAGCGACCCGCCAGGGGGGGTGTTCTTC.

The chain links TRBV27 to TRBJ1-2; the match to TRBD1 covers 7 bases. The CDR3 sequence is 13 residues long. Germline CDR1 reads MNHEY; CDR2 reads SMNVEV (reference sequence). The J segment lost 6 bases and the V segment lost 8 bases, leaving 9 bases of the junction unmatched. As DNA, the CDR3 is TGTGCCAGCGGGGAGACAGGGTTTAATGGCTACACCTTC. Its protein product is CASGETGFNGYTF.

The chain has TRBV7-2 and TRBJ1-2, with a tentative D call TRBD1 (5 bases). This CDR3 region has 14 residues. CDR1 and CDR2 from the germline V gene are SGHTA and FQGNSA. V was shortened by 5 bases and J by 5 bases, with 15 bases between the two germline ends. The CDR3 spells CASSHITGDYGYTF. In DNA, the CDR3 is TGTGCCAGCAGCCACATCACAGGCGATTATGGCTACACCTTC.

The chain joins TRBV2 to TRBJ2-2, with 9 bases fitting TRBD2. The CDR3 contains 16 residues. Germline assignment: CDR1 SNHLY and CDR2 FYNNEI. J gave up 4 bases and V 4 bases, and 7 bases lay outside the gene matches. This CDR3 reads CASSGSGGRGTGELFF. The CDR3, as DNA: TGTGCCAGCAGTGGTAGCGGGGGCCGCGGCACCGGGGAGCTGTTTTTT.

The J gene is TRBJ2-2, the V gene TRBV7-9; unclear D gene. V dropped 0 bases and J dropped 2 bases, with 7 bases sitting between them. CDR1 is SEHNR, CDR2 FQNEAQ, per germline (reference sequence). The CDR3 is 15 amino acids. The CDR3 coding sequence is TGTGCCAGCAGCTTAGCAGGTGCCAACACCGGGGAGCTGTTTTTT. Its translation is CASSLAGANTGELFF. Combining the CDR3 with reference TRBV7-9 and TRBJ2-2 gives the whole variable domain DTGVSQNPRHKITKRGQNVTFRCDPISEHNRLYWYRQTLGQGPEFLTYFQNEAQLEKSRLLSDRFSAERPKGSFSTLEIQRTEQGDSAMYLCASSLAGANTGELFFGEGSRLTVL.

The chain uses TRBV10-3 and TRBJ2-1, with D maybe TRBD2 (7 bases). V dropped 5 bases and J dropped 7 bases, with 15 bases sitting between them. CDR3 length equals 14 residues. Per the germline V gene, CDR1 is ENHRY and CDR2 is SYGVKD. The chain's CDR3 is CAISPSGGANEQFF. CDR3 DNA sequence: TGTGCCATCAGTCCCTCTGGGGGGGCAAATGAGCAGTTCTTC.

The rearrangement links TRBV7-3 to TRBJ2-1, with TRBD1 matching 11 bases. The CDR3 is made up of 16 amino acids. V lost 5 bases to trimming and J lost 7 bases; unmatched junction nucleotides: 10. The germline V gene encodes CDR1 SGHTA and CDR2 FQGTGA. The CDR3: CASSRSGTGGTNEQFF. CDR3 coding DNA: TGTGCCAGCAGCCGTTCCGGGACAGGGGGAACTAATGAGCAGTTCTTC.

The chain carries TRBV12-5 and TRBJ1-5; 10 positions agree with TRBD1. V lost 5 bases, J lost 6 bases, and 1 base stayed unmatched. The CDR3 is made up of 13 amino acids. CDR1 is LGHNT and CDR2 is FRNRAP in the germline V gene. CDR3 region: CASGRDRGQPQHF. The CDR3 coding sequence is TGTGCTAGTGGTCGGGACAGGGGTCAGCCCCAGCATTTT.

This rearrangement joins TRBV27 to TRBJ2-5, with TRBD1 as a possible D gene (7 bases). V was pared by 3 bases and J by 10 bases, with 21 bases between. The CDR3 is made up of 15 amino acids. Germline loops: CDR1 MNHEY, CDR2 SMNVEV (reference sequence). CDR3 loop: CASSFLEGAFTDQYF. CDR3 in DNA: TGTGCCAGCAGTTTCTTGGAGGGGGCCTTCACAGACCAGTACTTC.

The table lists this clone with a count of one. In DNA, the CDR3 is TGTGCCAGCAGCTTGGGGTCAGGGATCTATGGCTACACCTTC. It codes for CASSLGSGIYGYTF. The chain is built from TRBV5-6 and TRBJ1-2; D is perhaps TRBD1 (5 bases). The CDR3 consists of 14 residues. V lost 0 bases and J lost 4, with 10 bases in between. CDR1 is SGHDT, CDR2 YYEEEE, per germline. Using reference TRBV5-6 and TRBJ1-2 for the parts outside the CDR3, the full variable domain is DAGVTQSPTHLIKTRGQQVTLRCSPKSGHDTVSWYQQALGQGPQFIFQYYEEEERQRGNFPDRFSGHQFPNYSSELNVNALLLGDSALYLCASSLGSGIYGYTFGSGTRLTVV.

This clone was detected only once. The chain carries TRBV5-1 and TRBJ2-1; 7 nucleotides line up with TRBD2. V was clipped by 1 base and J by 7 bases; unmatched bases: 5. The CDR3 is 14 residues long. Germline CDR1 reads SGHRS; CDR2 reads YFSETQ. CDR3: CASSLLEGGNEQFF. The DNA of the CDR3 is TGCGCCAGCAGCTTGTTAGAGGGAGGGAATGAGCAGTTCTTC.

This chain uses TRBV7-9 with TRBJ1-6, with D unresolved. CDR1 is SEHNR, CDR2 FQNEAQ, per germline (reference sequence). The length of the CDR3 is 14 residues. Trimming stripped 3 bases from V and 7 bases from J, with 10 bases between. The CDR3 DNA sequence: TGTGCCAGCAGCTTTGGTCAGGCCAATTCACCCCTCCACTTT. Translation gives CASSFGQANSPLHF.

CDR3 sequence: CASSVSLIENTEAFF. CDR3 coding DNA: TGTGCCAGCAGCGTATCATTGATAGAGAACACTGAAGCTTTCTTT. The chain employs TRBV9 and TRBJ1-1; no clear D. The CDR3 has 15 amino acids. Germline CDR1 reads SGDLS; CDR2 reads YYNGEE. V shed 1 base and J shed 1 base, with 11 bases lying between them.

The chain has TRBV6-5 and TRBJ2-1; D is perhaps TRBD2 (5 bases). This CDR3 spans 14 amino acids. CDR1 and CDR2 from the germline V gene are MNHEY and SVGAGI. The germline V and J ends were trimmed by 7 bases and 8 bases, with 18 bases remaining between them. The CDR3 loop reads CASTLSRETDEQFF. The CDR3, as DNA: TGTGCCAGCACCCTCTCTCGGGAAACCGATGAGCAGTTCTTC.

This chain joins TRBV18 and TRBJ1-1, with TRBD1 as a possible D gene (5 bases). Trimming took off 6 bases at V and 6 bases at J, with 11 bases between the two ends. Germline CDR1 and CDR2: KGHSH and LQKENI. The CDR3 totals 12 residues. DNA for the CDR3: TGTGCCAGCTCCGAGACAGAACCTGAAGCTTTCTTT. Translated, it gives CASSETEPEAFF.

The V and J genes are TRBV5-4 and TRBJ2-7, with TRBD2 matching 9 bases. The CDR3 extends over 17 amino acids. After removal of 5 bases from V and 0 bases from J, the junction contained 12 bases not matched to a gene. From germline, CDR1 is SGHNT and CDR2 YYREEE (reference sequence). DNA for the CDR3: TGTGCCAGCAGAAAAGAAGGGCTAGCGGGGCCCTCCTACGAGCAGTACTTC. Translating gives CASRKEGLAGPSYEQYF.

The genes are TRBV18 and TRBJ1-2; D is perhaps TRBD1 (6 bases). Trimming removed 4 bases from V and 8 bases from J, with 14 bases in between. This CDR3 region has 13 residues. Germline values: CDR1 KGHSH, CDR2 LQKENI. The CDR3 DNA reads as TGTGCCAGCTCACTTCGGGACATCGAGGGCTACACCTTC. Translating it yields CASSLRDIEGYTF.

The V call is TRBV5-4, the J call TRBJ2-1; tentative D call: TRBD1 (6 bases). Germline V lookup: CDR1 SGHNT, CDR2 YYREEE (reference sequence). Trimming removed 4 bases at V and 0 bases at J, with 8 bases between. This CDR3 is built from 14 residues. The CDR3 loop reads CASSPDSSYNEQFF. Here the CDR3 DNA reads TGTGCCAGCAGCCCGGACAGCTCCTACAATGAGCAGTTCTTC.

This chain uses TRBV19 with TRBJ1-1; 10 bases line up with TRBD1. With 5 bases clipped from V and 8 bases from J, the junction kept 8 bases outside the gene matches. The CDR3 has 14 residues. In germline, CDR1 is LNHDA, CDR2 SQIVND (reference sequence). For the CDR3, the DNA is TGTGCCAGTAGTTCCGGGACAGGGGAAGCGGAAGCTTTCTTT. Amino acid sequence: CASSSGTGEAEAFF.

The chain employs TRBV6-2 or TRBV6-3 and TRBJ2-7; 7 positions match TRBD2. This CDR3 contains 15 residues. Germline V CDR1 and CDR2: MNHEY, SVGEGT. The V segment lost 0 bases and the J segment 6 bases; nucleotides outside the gene matches: 8. The CDR3 nucleotides read TGTGCCAGCAGTTACTCTTCCAGCGGGGTATCCGAGCAGTACTTC. This sequence encodes CASSYSSSGVSEQYF.